This T cell receptor beta chain emerged from a study of blood T cell repertoires in COVID-19. Study summary: The analysed material was cDNA or gDNA that came from T cells, B-cell-depleted T cells, or PBMCs.

Using immunoSEQ multiplex PCR, the repertoire was profiled, and TCRdb retains in-frame clones only, with some absent. The table records over 150,000 clones, roughly 94% of them present only once. The CDR3 covers 15 residues. The junction had 2 bases not matched to a gene; V was cut back by 1 base and J by 0 bases. Germline-derived CDR1 and CDR2 are LNHNV and YYDKDF (reference sequence). Those enrolled in Seattle joined during active infection and were followed longitudinally afterward. Sequencing was done on a sample of peripheral blood. The rearrangement uses TRBV15 and TRBJ1-2; 7 positions match TRBD1. The TCR was taken from a man younger than 45 with COVID-19, enrolled during active disease. The CDR3 is CATSRGTGANYGYTF. CDR3 nucleotide sequence: TGTGCCACCAGCAGAGGGACAGGAGCTAACTATGGCTACACCTTC.